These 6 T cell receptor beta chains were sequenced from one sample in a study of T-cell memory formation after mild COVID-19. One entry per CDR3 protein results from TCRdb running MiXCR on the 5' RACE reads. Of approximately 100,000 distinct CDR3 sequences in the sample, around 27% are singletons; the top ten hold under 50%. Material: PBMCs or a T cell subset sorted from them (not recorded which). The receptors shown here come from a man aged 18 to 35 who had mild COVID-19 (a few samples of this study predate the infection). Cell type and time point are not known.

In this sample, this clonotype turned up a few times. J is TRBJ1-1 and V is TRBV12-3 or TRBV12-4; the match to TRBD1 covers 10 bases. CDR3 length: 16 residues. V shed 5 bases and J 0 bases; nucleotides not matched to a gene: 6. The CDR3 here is CASSPWDRGVNTEAFF. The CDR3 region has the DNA TGTGCCAGCAGTCCCTGGGACAGGGGCGTGAACACTGAAGCTTTCTTT.

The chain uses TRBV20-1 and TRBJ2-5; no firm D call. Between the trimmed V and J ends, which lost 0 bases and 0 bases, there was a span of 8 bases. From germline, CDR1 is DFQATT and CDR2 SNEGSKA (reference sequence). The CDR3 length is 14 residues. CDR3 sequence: CSARDRKYQETQYF. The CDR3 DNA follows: TGCAGTGCTAGAGATCGAAAGTACCAAGAGACCCAGTACTTC.

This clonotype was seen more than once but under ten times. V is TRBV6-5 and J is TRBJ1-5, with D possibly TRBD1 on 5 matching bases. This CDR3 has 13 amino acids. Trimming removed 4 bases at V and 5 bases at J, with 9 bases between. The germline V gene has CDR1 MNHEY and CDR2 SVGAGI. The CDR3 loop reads CASSWGVDQPQHF. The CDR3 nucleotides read TGTGCCAGCAGTTGGGGGGTGGATCAGCCCCAGCATTTT.

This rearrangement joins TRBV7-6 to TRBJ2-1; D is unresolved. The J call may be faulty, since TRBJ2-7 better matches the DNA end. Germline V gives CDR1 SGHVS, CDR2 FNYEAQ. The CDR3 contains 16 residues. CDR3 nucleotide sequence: TGTGCCAGCAGCTACCTGGTTAACTCCCGGCGATCTGAGCAGTACTTC. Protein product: CASSYLVNSRRSEQYF.

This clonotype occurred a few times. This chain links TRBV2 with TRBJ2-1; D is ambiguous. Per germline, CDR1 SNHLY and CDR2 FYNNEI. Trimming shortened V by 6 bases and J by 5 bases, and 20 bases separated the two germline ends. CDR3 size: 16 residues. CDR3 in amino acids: CASRERASLVNNEQFF. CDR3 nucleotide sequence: TGTGCCAGCAGGGAACGGGCCTCACTCGTTAACAATGAGCAGTTCTTC.

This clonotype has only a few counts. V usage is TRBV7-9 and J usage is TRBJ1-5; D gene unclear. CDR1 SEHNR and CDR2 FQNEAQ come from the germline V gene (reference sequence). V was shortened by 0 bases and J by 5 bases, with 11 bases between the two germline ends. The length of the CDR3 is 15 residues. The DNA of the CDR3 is TGTGCCAGCAGCTTAGCCGCGGGAATCGATCAGCCCCAGCATTTT. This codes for CASSLAAGIDQPQHF. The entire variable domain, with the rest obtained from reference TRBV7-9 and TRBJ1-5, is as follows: DTGVSQNPRHKITKRGQNVTFRCDPISEHNRLYWYRQTLGQGPEFLTYFQNEAQLEKSRLLSDRFSAERPKGSFSTLEIQRTEQGDSAMYLCASSLAAGIDQPQHFGDGTRLSIL.